What follows is one T cell receptor beta chain and its context. V dropped 0 bases and J dropped 2 bases, with 11 bases sitting between them. CDR1 is SQVTM, CDR2 ANQGSEA, per germline. This CDR3 has 14 residues. The source of the sample is a study of cytomegalovirus exposure and HLA in healthy donors. Looking at the study overall: Some 85 million unique TCRs, all from HLA-typed donors, were included in an early release of the data.

60 Vbeta and 13 Jbeta primers were used in PCR. Produced via immunoSEQ multiplex PCR; TCRdb's table is partial and in-frame only. The table lists roughly 200,000 clones, approximately 80% of them singletons. The chain joins TRBV29-1 to TRBJ2-7, with a possible D match to TRBD1 (6 bases). The TCR originated in a boy between 2 and 10 years old in good health and CMV-seronegative. Sequences were obtained from PBMCs. The CDR3 region has the DNA TGCAGCGTTGAAGAGGGCAGGGGTCCCTACGAGCAGTACTTC. Protein: CSVEEGRGPYEQYF.